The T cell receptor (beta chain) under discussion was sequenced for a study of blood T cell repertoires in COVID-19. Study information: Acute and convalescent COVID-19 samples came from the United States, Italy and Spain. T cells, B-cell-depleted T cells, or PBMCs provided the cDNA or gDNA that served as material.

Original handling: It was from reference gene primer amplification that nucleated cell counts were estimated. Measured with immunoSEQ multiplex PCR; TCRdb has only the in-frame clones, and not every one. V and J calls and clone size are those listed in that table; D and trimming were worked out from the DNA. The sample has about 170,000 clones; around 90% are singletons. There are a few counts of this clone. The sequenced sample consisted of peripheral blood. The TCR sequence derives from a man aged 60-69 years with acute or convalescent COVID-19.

Here the CDR3 DNA reads TGTGCCAGCAGCTTAGGAGGAACCTATAATTCACCCCTCCACTTT. Translated, it gives CASSLGGTYNSPLHF. The chain combines TRBV7-8 with TRBJ1-6; D remains unclear. V lost 1 base to trimming and J lost 2 bases, with 6 bases between them. This CDR3 region has 15 residues. From germline, CDR1 is SGHVS and CDR2 FQNEAQ.